Below are 29 T cell receptor beta chains sequenced from a single sample in a study of immune cell composition in non-small cell lung cancer. Assay: immunoSEQ multiplex PCR; the TCRdb copy retains only in-frame clones and omits some. The sample consists of some 2,000 clones, 60% to 80% of them appearing once. Sequenced input: lung tumor tissue. The origin of the receptors is a human donor with non-small cell lung cancer.

This clone was recorded only once. This chain uses TRBV2 with TRBJ1-3; 9 bases align to TRBD1. Germline assignment: CDR1 SNHLY and CDR2 FYNNEI. V gave up 5 bases and J gave up 4 bases; unmatched junction bases: 6. The CDR3 runs to 15 residues. CDR3 sequence (DNA): TGTGCCAGCAGTTTGGGACAGGGTGGCGGAAACACCATATATTTT. This encodes CASSLGQGGGNTIYF.

J is TRBJ2-2 and V is TRBV19; D remains ambiguous. This CDR3 region has 15 residues. V gave up 3 bases and J gave up 1 base, with 9 bases separating them. CDR1 LNHDA and CDR2 SQIVND come from the germline V gene (reference sequence). In nucleotides, the CDR3 is TGTGCCAGTAGTATCGCTACGGGGAACACCGGGGAGCTGTTTTTT. Translation: CASSIATGNTGELFF.

The chain has TRBV5-1 and TRBJ2-5, with 7 nucleotides matching TRBD1. Germline CDR1 and CDR2: SGHRS and YFSETQ. J gave up 1 base and V 0 bases, and 3 bases lay outside the gene matches. The CDR3 is 15 residues long. The CDR3 DNA sequence: TGCGCCAGCAGCTTGGACAGGGGCGGCCAAGAGACCCAGTACTTC. It yields the protein CASSLDRGGQETQYF. Drawing the rest from reference TRBV5-1 and TRBJ2-5, the complete variable domain is KAGVTQTPRYLIKTRGQQVTLSCSPISGHRSVSWYQQTPGQGLQFLFEYFSETQRNKGNFPGRFSGRQFSNSRSEMNVSTLELGDSALYLCASSLDRGGQETQYFGPGTRLLVL.

The chain links TRBV7-9 to TRBJ2-5; 9 positions agree with TRBD2. The CDR3 consists of 16 residues. The germline CDR1 and CDR2 sequences are SEHNR and FQNEAQ (reference sequence). The V and J ends lost 5 bases and 7 bases, in that order; junction bases with no gene match: 14. CDR3 region: CASSSRGDWRGGTQYF. The CDR3 DNA is TGTGCCAGCAGCAGCAGAGGGGACTGGCGGGGGGGGACCCAGTACTTC.

J is TRBJ2-1 and V is TRBV11-3; D remains ambiguous. The CDR3 is 12 amino acids. The germline CDR1 and CDR2 sequences are SGHNT and YENEEA. Trimming cost V 1 base and J 9 bases, with 7 bases left between them. The CDR3 spells CASSLGASEQFF. The CDR3 region has the DNA TGTGCCAGCAGCTTAGGGGCCAGTGAGCAGTTCTTC.

This chain connects TRBV5-5 to TRBJ2-7; 11 bases line up with TRBD2. Germline V gene lookup returns CDR1 SGHKS and CDR2 YYEKEE (reference sequence). This CDR3 spans 17 amino acids. V was pared by 0 bases and J by 1 base, with 6 bases of the junction left unmatched. The CDR3 sequence is CASSLVTSGALSYEQYV. The CDR3 coding sequence is TGTGCCAGCAGCTTGGTGACTAGCGGGGCGTTGTCCTACGAGCAGTACGTC.

The chain has TRBV7-9 and TRBJ2-7, with D possibly matching TRBD2 (6 bases). There are 15 residues in the CDR3. The germline CDR1 and CDR2 sequences are SEHNR and FQNEAQ (reference sequence). Deletions cut 6 bases from V and 7 bases from J, with 22 bases between. CDR3 in DNA: TGTGCCAGCAGTTCGGGACTCGGCTTTTCGGATGAGCAGTACGTC. Protein product: CASSSGLGFSDEQYV.

The gene calls are TRBV2 and TRBJ2-4; perhaps TRBD1 as D (5 bases). Trimming pared 4 bases from V and 9 bases from J, leaving 7 bases between. The CDR3 is made up of 11 amino acids. CDR1 and CDR2 (germline): SNHLY, FYNNEI. The CDR3 reads CASSGQIIQYF. The CDR3 DNA reads TGTGCCAGCAGTGGACAGATCATTCAGTACTTC.

This chain uses TRBV7-9 with TRBJ1-1; 7 nucleotides match TRBD1. The germline gives CDR1 SEHNR, CDR2 FQNEAQ (reference sequence). After removal of 4 bases from V and 8 bases from J, the junction contained 4 bases not matched to a gene. There are 12 residues in the CDR3. In nucleotides, the CDR3 is TGTGCCAGCAGCTACACGGACAGGGAAGCTTTCTTT. As protein: CASSYTDREAFF.

The DNA for the CDR3 is TGTGCCAGCAGCTTAGTGGGGCTTCCCTACGAGCAGTACTTC. It specifies CASSLVGLPYEQYF. The chain combines TRBV7-2 with TRBJ2-7, with a tentative D call TRBD1 (5 bases). The V end was cut by 1 base, the J end by 2 bases, with 9 bases between. The V gene's germline CDR1 is SGHTA and CDR2 FQGNSA. The CDR3 covers 14 residues. The variable domain in full, completed from reference TRBV7-2 and TRBJ2-7, reads GAGVSQSPSNKVTEKGKDVELRCDPISGHTALYWYRQSLGQGLEFLIYFQGNSAPDKSGLPSDRFSAERTGGSVSTLTIQRTQQEDSAVYLCASSLVGLPYEQYFGPGTRLTVT.

The CDR3 here is CASSLGGRRSETQYF. The DNA of the CDR3 is TGTGCCAGCAGCTTGGGCGGGAGAAGGTCGGAGACCCAGTACTTC. The rearrangement links TRBV5-5 to TRBJ2-5, with TRBD2 matching 7 bases. Germline CDR1 is SGHKS and CDR2 is YYEKEE (reference sequence). The CDR3 runs to 15 residues. V trimming: 0 bases; J trimming: 5 bases; junction bases outside the gene matches: 7.

The chain is built from TRBV5-4 and TRBJ2-3; 9 nucleotides line up with TRBD2. J gave up 3 bases and V 4 bases, and 9 bases lay outside the gene matches. From germline, CDR1 is SGHNT and CDR2 YYREEE (reference sequence). The CDR3 sequence is 16 residues long. CDR3 amino acids: CASSRAGGHRTDTQYF. The DNA for the CDR3 is TGTGCCAGCAGCAGAGCGGGGGGCCATAGGACAGATACGCAGTATTTT.

V and J are TRBV5-1 and TRBJ1-3, with D tentatively TRBD1 (6 bases). The CDR3 runs to 15 residues. Deletions cut 4 bases from V and 0 bases from J, with 11 bases between. Germline-derived CDR1 and CDR2 are SGHRS and YFSETQ. The DNA of the CDR3 is TGCGCCAGCAGCACGACAGGTCTCTCTGGAAACACCATATATTTT. It codes for CASSTTGLSGNTIYF.

The V call is TRBV30, the J call TRBJ1-4; 8 nucleotides agree with TRBD1. The germline CDR1 and CDR2 sequences are GTSNPN and SVGIG (reference sequence). This CDR3 contains 12 residues. J lost 7 bases, V lost 4 bases, and 2 bases had no gene match. The CDR3 here is CAWTGGSEKLFF. CDR3 bases: TGTGCCTGGACAGGGGGCTCTGAAAAACTGTTTTTT.

The chain uses TRBV18 and TRBJ2-7; 9 bases match TRBD1. The CDR3 runs 13 residues. CDR1 is KGHSH, CDR2 LQKENI, per germline. V was pared by 3 bases and J by 3 bases, with 0 bases of the junction left unmatched. The chain's CDR3 is CASSPTGGYEQYF. In DNA form, the CDR3 reads TGTGCCAGCTCACCGACAGGGGGCTACGAGCAGTACTTC. Looking up the rest from reference TRBV18 and TRBJ2-7 gives the full variable domain: NAGVMQNPRHLVRRRGQEARLRCSPMKGHSHVYWYRQLPEEGLKFMVYLQKENIIDESGMPKERFSAEFPKEGPSILRIQQVVRGDSAAYFCASSPTGGYEQYFGPGTRLTVT.

V usage is TRBV18 and J usage is TRBJ1-4, with 7 bases that match TRBD1. This CDR3 comprises 14 residues. Trimming took 5 bases from V and 4 from J; bases not matched to a gene: 4. CDR1 and CDR2 from the germline V gene are KGHSH and LQKENI. CDR3 sequence reads: CASSESGGNEKLFF. CDR3 coding DNA: TGTGCCAGCTCAGAATCAGGGGGTAATGAAAAACTGTTTTTT.

The V gene is TRBV6-5, the J gene TRBJ2-7, with D possibly being TRBD1 (5 bases). CDR1 is MNHEY, CDR2 SVGAGI, per germline. The CDR3 consists of 14 residues. The V end lost 0 bases, the J end lost 4 bases, and 10 bases lay between the germline ends. The CDR3 loop is CASSYSGRVYEQYF. The CDR3 region has the DNA TGTGCCAGCAGTTACTCTGGCAGGGTTTACGAGCAGTACTTC.

This chain links TRBV7-2 with TRBJ2-1; D possibly corresponds to TRBD2 (6 bases). Germline loops: CDR1 SGHTA, CDR2 FQGNSA. The ends were cut back, 0 bases at V and 7 bases at J, with 10 bases in the middle. This CDR3 comprises 14 residues. The CDR3 spells CASSLAGGGNEQFF. The CDR3 DNA is TGTGCCAGCAGCTTAGCGGGAGGAGGAAATGAGCAGTTCTTC.

The chain couples TRBV6-6 to TRBJ2-3; 8 positions agree with TRBD2. The CDR3 is 14 amino acids. V was pared by 6 bases and J by 6 bases, with 8 bases of the junction left unmatched. Germline loops: CDR1 MNHNY, CDR2 SVGAGI (reference sequence). The CDR3 DNA follows: TGTGCCAGCAGCCGCGGACTAGCATCGGATACGCAGTATTTT. This gives the protein CASSRGLASDTQYF.

The J gene is TRBJ2-1, the V gene TRBV5-1; 7 positions agree with TRBD2. The trim removed 0 bases at V and 6 bases at J, leaving 3 bases unmatched. Germline V gives CDR1 SGHRS, CDR2 YFSETQ. The CDR3 consists of 14 residues. The CDR3 sequence is CASSLGRTSNEQFF. The CDR3, as DNA: TGCGCCAGCAGCTTGGGAAGGACTAGCAATGAGCAGTTCTTC.

The count of this clone is one. The rearrangement links TRBV13 to TRBJ2-7; D is ambiguous. Germline-derived CDR1 and CDR2 are PRHDT and FYEKMQ (reference sequence). The ends were cut back, 5 bases at V and 5 bases at J, with 13 bases in the middle. CDR3 length: 13 residues. DNA of the CDR3: TGTGCCAGCAGCCCACCCGATCGGGACGAGCAGTACTTC. It translates to CASSPPDRDEQYF.

This chain connects TRBV5-6 to TRBJ1-5, with 9 bases lining up with TRBD1. Losses at the gene ends were 2 bases for V and 2 bases for J; bases not matched to a gene: 14. The CDR3 contains 19 residues. CDR1 is SGHDT and CDR2 is YYEEEE in the germline V gene. CDR3 sequence (DNA): TGTGCCAGCAGCTTATGGACAGGGGAGGGGACTTGGGGCAATCAGCCCCAGCATTTT. Translated, it gives CASSLWTGEGTWGNQPQHF.

V usage is TRBV18 and J usage is TRBJ2-5, with TRBD1 identical over 7 bases. Germline values: CDR1 KGHSH, CDR2 LQKENI. The V and J ends lost 6 bases and 2 bases, in that order; junction bases with no gene match: 9. The CDR3 is 15 amino acids. The CDR3 nucleotides are TGTGCCAGCTCGCCGACTGACAGGGTACAAGAGACCCAGTACTTC. It encodes CASSPTDRVQETQYF.

The rearrangement links TRBV7-3 to TRBJ2-3, with 7 bases aligning to TRBD2. J lost 4 bases, V lost 1 base, and 5 bases had no gene match. CDR1 and CDR2 (germline): SGHTA, FQGTGA. This CDR3 spans 15 amino acids. CDR3 loop: CASSLNGGGADTQYF. Here the CDR3 DNA reads TGTGCCAGCAGCTTAAATGGGGGAGGGGCAGATACGCAGTATTTT.

The rearrangement uses TRBV27 and TRBJ2-5; D may be TRBD1 (6 bases). Germline V CDR1 and CDR2: MNHEY, SMNVEV (reference sequence). Between the trimmed V and J ends, which lost 6 bases and 5 bases, there was a span of 13 bases. CDR3 length equals 13 residues. CDR3 sequence (DNA): TGTGCCAGCAGCATAGCTAGGGGGGAGACCCAGTACTTC. It codes for CASSIARGETQYF.

This clone was counted between two and nine times. The chain employs TRBV9 and TRBJ2-7; 7 positions match TRBD2. CDR3 length: 13 amino acids. The ends lost 0 bases at V and 8 bases at J; junction bases unmatched: 5. Germline CDR1 and CDR2: SGDLS and YYNGEE. CDR3 in amino acids: CASSVGASGQQYF. The CDR3 nucleotides read TGTGCCAGCAGCGTAGGGGCTAGCGGACAGCAGTACTTC. Full variable domain (rest looked up from reference TRBV9 and TRBJ2-7): DSGVTQTPKHLITATGQRVTLRCSPRSGDLSVYWYQQSLDQGLQFLIQYYNGEERAKGNILERFSAQQFPDLHSELNLSSLELGDSALYFCASSVGASGQQYFGPGTRLTVT.

V is TRBV7-2 and J is TRBJ2-5; tentative D call: TRBD1 (6 bases). The CDR3 is made up of 14 amino acids. Trimming stripped 1 base from V and 5 bases from J, with 11 bases between. Germline CDR1 SGHTA, CDR2 FQGNSA. CDR3 amino acids: CASSLVRGPETQYF. The DNA for the CDR3 is TGTGCCAGCAGCTTAGTCAGGGGACCGGAGACCCAGTACTTC.

The chain combines TRBV7-2 with TRBJ1-3, with D unresolved. Between the trimmed V and J ends, which lost 1 base and 3 bases, there was a span of 13 bases. Germline loops: CDR1 SGHTA, CDR2 FQGNSA. The CDR3 spans 16 residues. The CDR3 nucleotides read TGTGCCAGCAGCTTAGATCCTGTGCAGAATGGAAACACCATATATTTT. It codes for CASSLDPVQNGNTIYF.

The CDR3 reads CASARGDQETQYF. The CDR3 nucleotides read TGTGCCAGCGCCCGGGGGGACCAAGAGACCCAGTACTTC. The rearrangement links TRBV7-2 to TRBJ2-5; the match to TRBD2 covers 7 bases. This CDR3 spans 13 amino acids. Per the germline V gene, CDR1 is SGHTA and CDR2 is FQGNSA. The V and J ends lost 8 bases and 0 bases, in that order; junction bases with no gene match: 3.